This T cell receptor (beta chain) originates from a study of T cells in Graves' hyperthyroidism and ophthalmopathy. Whole-study findings and limits: Through a model of 13 V-J features, ophthalmopathy was separated from stable hyperthyroidism.

The CDR3 regions of TCR beta were amplified from RNA transcripts. A set of HTBI primers served as the primers for a first-round RT-PCR of the TCR CDR3. One entry per CDR3 protein results from TCRdb running MiXCR on the multiplex PCR reads. This sample has about 360,000 distinct CDR3 sequences, with around 13% found just once. The length of the CDR3 is 15 residues. CDR1 and CDR2 (germline): SGHTA, FQGNSA. Unmatched junction bases numbered 4, after V lost 3 bases and J lost 3 bases. This clonotype was counted at least ten times. Its matching antigen is unknown. What was sequenced was blood. The chain recombines TRBV7-2 with TRBJ1-2; 10 bases fit TRBD1. The clonotype was recovered from a woman between 18 and 30 years old with Graves' hyperthyroidism. The CDR3 sequence is CASSFRQGADYGYTF. In DNA form, the CDR3 reads TGTGCCAGCAGCTTCAGACAGGGGGCTGACTATGGCTACACCTTC.